This entry is about one T cell receptor (beta chain). It has no known antigen specificity. Base qualities were left out, and no much larger clone turns up one base away. One collaborating source in Seattle enrolled patients during active infection and followed them longitudinally through the course of disease. Whole blood was collected in K2EDTA tubes by collaborating institutions according to the institutions' own protocols. For TCRbeta analysis, collaborator samples were shipped as frozen whole blood, as isolated PBMCs, or as DNA extracted from either sample type. These data are taken from a study of blood T cell repertoires in COVID-19 (dated by TCRdb to the early 2020s). Describing the broader study: Samples covering the acute and convalescent phases of COVID-19 were provided by collaborators in the United States, Italy and Spain. The material from the prospective study consisted of cDNA or gDNA derived from T cells, B-cell-depleted T cells, or PBMCs. Deeply sampled blood TCRbeta repertoires from subjects exposed to, actively infected with, or recovered from COVID-19 were included in the dataset. The repertoires were released in a freely available public database intended as a resource for research on the immune response to SARS-CoV-2. The samples were drawn from the first 160 participants of the ongoing ImmuneRACE study and from about 1,200 subjects provided by 6 global collaborators. Nearly every sample came with metadata listing a de-identified subject ID, COVID-19 status, age in years and sex. HLA class I and class II types, where available, came from metadata supplied by the sample provider rather than from assay-based typing. Beyond this particular receptor, the publication reports: Clinical and demographic metadata were provided uncurated, with the amount varying by source and participant.

TCRbeta CDR3 regions were amplified from genomic DNA using the immunoSEQ Assay, a bias-controlled multiplex PCR. In the paper's pipeline: Nucleated cell counts per sample were estimated from amplification of reference gene primers within the assay. Sequence reads were collapsed and filtered to measure the absolute abundance of every unique TCRbeta CDR3 rearrangement. For each sample, productive Simpson clonality was calculated as the square root of Simpson's diversity index across productive rearrangements. In TCRdb, the immuneACCESS table is reduced to in-frame sequences with V and J assigned. These tables do not hold every clone; where another copy was compared, an unresolved V gene accounts for under half, and the others remain unexplained. For V, J and clone size, that table is used; D and trimming come from the DNA. Counted in this sample were some 240,000 clones; almost 90% of them appeared once. Together, the top ten hold 2.1% of the sample.

Counted from cysteine to phenylalanine, this CDR3 has 14 amino acids. The kept DNA is CDR3 alone, 42 bases in frame from the first base. For CDR1 and CDR2, the germline V gene lists SGHNT and YENEEA. V lost 4 bases and J lost 4 bases; the stretch between them is 12 bases long. Source material: peripheral blood. This receptor was identified in a woman aged 60-75 years with COVID-19, enrolled during active disease. Recombination connected TRBV11-3 to TRBJ2-3; the best D guess is TRBD1, with 5 bases matching. The CDR3 has the sequence CASSSPGKSDTQYF. The sequenced DNA is TGTGCCAGCAGCTCCCCAGGGAAGTCAGATACGCAGTATTTT.